This is a list of T cell receptor beta chains from one sample in a study of T cells in Graves' hyperthyroidism and ophthalmopathy. TCRdb recomputed calls from the multiplex PCR reads with MiXCR, one row per CDR3 protein. The sample records hundreds of thousands of distinct CDR3 sequences, approximately 15% being singletons. Sequenced sample: blood. The receptors stem from a man aged 18 to 30 with Graves' ophthalmopathy. Both conserved end residues are part of each CDR3. D genes are given only for firm matches. Not every row has a clone size; where given, it reads once, few, many or a size class.

abundance	j_gene	d_gene	v_gene	CDR3nt	CDR3aa
many	TRBJ1-6	NA	TRBV30	TGTGCCTGGAGTGTAAGAACAGGGAATTCACCCCTCCACTTT	CAWSVRTGNSPLHF
few	TRBJ2-6	NA	TRBV27	TGTGCCACCCATCGCGGAACCCACTCTGGGGCCAACGTCCTGACTTTC	CATHRGTHSGANVLTF
many	TRBJ2-2	TRBD1	TRBV29-1	TGCAGCGTCGATGGGACAGTGGAGGAGGATGCGAACACCGGGGAGCTGTTTTTT	CSVDGTVEEDANTGELFF
few	TRBJ1-5	NA	TRBV6-1	TGTGCCAGCATTGGGTGGCCTTATAGCAATCAGCCCCAGCATTTT	CASIGWPYSNQPQHF
many	TRBJ2-1	TRBD2	TRBV7-8	TGTGCCAGCAGCAAAGGGACTAGCGGCAATGAGCAGTTCTTC	CASSKGTSGNEQFF
NA	TRBJ2-7	NA	TRBV11-2	TGTGCCAGCAGTGAAGAGAACTCCTACGAGCAGTACTTC	CASSEENSYEQYF
many	TRBJ2-3	NA	TRBV5-1	TGCGCCAGCAGCTTGCAGAAAGGCACAGATACGCAGTATTTT	CASSLQKGTDTQYF
NA	TRBJ1-5	NA	TRBV19	TGTGCCAGTAGTATATTTAGGACCCCTATTAGCAATCAGCCCCAGCATTTT	CASSIFRTPISNQPQHF
many	TRBJ2-7	NA	TRBV7-3	TGTGCCAGCAGCTTACTAGGTTCCTACGAGCAGTACTTC	CASSLLGSYEQYF
many	TRBJ2-7	TRBD2	TRBV13	TGTGCCAGCAGCAGCAAAAGCGGGGCCTTCGGCGAGCAGTACTTC	CASSSKSGAFGEQYF
NA	TRBJ2-1	NA	TRBV7-9	TGTGCCAGCAGTTGGGGGGCTTGGAATGAGCAGTTCTTC	CASSWGAWNEQFF
few	TRBJ1-2	NA	TRBV4-1	TGCGCCAGCAGCCAAGGGAGGGAAACCCCATCTGGCTACACCTTC	CASSQGRETPSGYTF
many	TRBJ1-2	NA	TRBV7-9	TGTGCCAGCAGCTCCGCACCGGCCGGCGGCTACACCTTC	CASSSAPAGGYTF
many	TRBJ2-5	NA	TRBV7-6	TGTGCCAGCAGCTCGGACGGTGGGGCAGAGACCCAGTACTTC	CASSSDGGAETQYF
few	TRBJ2-2	NA	TRBV12-3/TRBV12-4	TGTGCCAACATGAGGGGGGCCGGGGAGCTGTTTTTT	CANMRGAGELFF
few	TRBJ1-2	NA	TRBV12-3/TRBV12-4	TGTGCCAGCAATTTACAATTGGGGGCTAACTATGGCTACACCTTC	CASNLQLGANYGYTF
NA	TRBJ2-3	TRBD2	TRBV6-2/TRBV6-3	TGTGCCAGCGGAACTAGAGCGGGAGGACCCACAGATACGCAGTATTTT	CASGTRAGGPTDTQYF
few	TRBJ2-1	TRBD1	TRBV5-8	TGTGCCAGCAGCTTTTCACCGGACAGGGGGGGGGATGAGCAGTTCTTC	CASSFSPDRGGDEQFF
few	TRBJ1-6	NA	TRBV9	TGTGCCAGCAGCGAGGGCCTTTATAATTCACCCCTCCACTTT	CASSEGLYNSPLHF
NA	TRBJ2-5	NA	TRBV28	TGTGCCAGCAGACCCCTCCGGGGGTTCACAGAGACCCAGTACTTC	CASRPLRGFTETQYF
NA	TRBJ1-3	TRBD1	TRBV7-2	TGTGCCAGCAGCAACCCTGGGGACAGGGTTGGAAACACCATATATTTT	CASSNPGDRVGNTIYF
few	TRBJ1-1	NA	TRBV7-9	TGTGCCAGCACCAGACAGGAGAACACTGAAGCTTTCTTT	CASTRQENTEAFF
many	TRBJ2-5	NA	TRBV30	TGTGCCTGGAGTGTTGGCCTTCAAGAGACCCAGTACTTC	CAWSVGLQETQYF
many	TRBJ1-2	TRBD1	TRBV5-8	TGTGCCAGCTTCGGACAGGGGCGGGACTATGGCTACACCTTC	CASFGQGRDYGYTF
few	TRBJ1-6	NA	TRBV4-1	TGCGCCAGCAGCCAAGATGGGGGGTACGGTTCACCCCTCCACTTT	CASSQDGGYGSPLHF
NA	TRBJ1-6	TRBD1	TRBV9	TGTGCCAGCAGCGTAGGGGACAGGGGTAATTCACCCCTCCACTTT	CASSVGDRGNSPLHF